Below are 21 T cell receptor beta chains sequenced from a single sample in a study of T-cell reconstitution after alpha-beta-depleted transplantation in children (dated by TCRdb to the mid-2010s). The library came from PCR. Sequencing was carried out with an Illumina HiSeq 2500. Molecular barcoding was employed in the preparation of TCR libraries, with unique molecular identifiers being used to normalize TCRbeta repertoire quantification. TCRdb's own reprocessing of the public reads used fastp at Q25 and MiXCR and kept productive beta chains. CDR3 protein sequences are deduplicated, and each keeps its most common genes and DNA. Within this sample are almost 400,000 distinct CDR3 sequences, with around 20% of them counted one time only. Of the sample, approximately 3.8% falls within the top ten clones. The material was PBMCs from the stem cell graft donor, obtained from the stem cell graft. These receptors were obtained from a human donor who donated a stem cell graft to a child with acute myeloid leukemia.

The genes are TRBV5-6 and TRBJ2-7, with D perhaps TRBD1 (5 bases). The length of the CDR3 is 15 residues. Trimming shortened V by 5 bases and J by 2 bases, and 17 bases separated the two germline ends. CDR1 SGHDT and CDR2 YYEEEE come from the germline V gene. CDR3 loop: CASSGADILTYEQYF. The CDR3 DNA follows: TGTGCCAGCAGTGGGGCGGATATATTGACCTACGAGCAGTACTTC. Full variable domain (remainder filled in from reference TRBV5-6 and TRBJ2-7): DAGVTQSPTHLIKTRGQQVTLRCSPKSGHDTVSWYQQALGQGPQFIFQYYEEEERQRGNFPDRFSGHQFPNYSSELNVNALLLGDSALYLCASSGADILTYEQYFGPGTRLTVT.

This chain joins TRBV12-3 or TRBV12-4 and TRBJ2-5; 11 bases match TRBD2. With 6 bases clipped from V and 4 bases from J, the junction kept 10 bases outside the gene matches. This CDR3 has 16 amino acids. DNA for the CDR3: TGTGCCAGCAGATACAGACTAGCGGGATCCCCAGAGACCCAGTACTTC. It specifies CASRYRLAGSPETQYF.

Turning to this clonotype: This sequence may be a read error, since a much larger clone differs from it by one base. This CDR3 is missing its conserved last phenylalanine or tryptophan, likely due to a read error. The CDR3 sequence: CASSDTPFLVQYL. In DNA form, the CDR3 reads TGCGCCAGCAGTGACACCCCCTTCCTCGTGCAGTACCTC. The chain joins TRBV10-2 to TRBJ2-7; D is unclear. The CDR3 has 13 residues. V lost 3 bases and J lost 9, with 15 bases in between. The germline gives CDR1 WSHSY, CDR2 SAAADI.

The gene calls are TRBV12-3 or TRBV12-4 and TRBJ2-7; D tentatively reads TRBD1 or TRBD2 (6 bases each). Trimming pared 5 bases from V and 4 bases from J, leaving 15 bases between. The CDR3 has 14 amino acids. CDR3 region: CASSPGDMGYEQYF. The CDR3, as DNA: TGTGCCAGCAGTCCGGGGGACATGGGTTACGAGCAGTACTTC.

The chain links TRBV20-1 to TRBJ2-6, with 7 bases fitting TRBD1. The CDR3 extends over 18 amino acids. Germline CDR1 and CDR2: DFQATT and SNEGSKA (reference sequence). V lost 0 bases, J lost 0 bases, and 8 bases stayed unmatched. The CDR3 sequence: CSARDHGTALSGANVLTF. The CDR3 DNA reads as TGCAGTGCTAGAGATCACGGGACAGCCCTCTCTGGGGCCAACGTCCTGACTTTC.

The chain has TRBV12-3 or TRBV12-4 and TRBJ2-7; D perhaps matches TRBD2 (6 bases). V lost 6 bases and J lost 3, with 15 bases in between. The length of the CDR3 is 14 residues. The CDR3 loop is CASRPGEAFYEQYF. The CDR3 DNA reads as TGTGCCAGCAGGCCGGGAGAGGCTTTCTACGAGCAGTACTTC.

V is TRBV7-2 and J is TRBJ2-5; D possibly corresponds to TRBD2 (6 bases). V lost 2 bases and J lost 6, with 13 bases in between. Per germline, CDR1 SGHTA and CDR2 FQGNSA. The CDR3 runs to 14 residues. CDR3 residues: CASSLFQAGQTQYF. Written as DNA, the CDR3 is TGTGCCAGCAGCTTATTCCAAGCGGGTCAGACCCAGTACTTC.

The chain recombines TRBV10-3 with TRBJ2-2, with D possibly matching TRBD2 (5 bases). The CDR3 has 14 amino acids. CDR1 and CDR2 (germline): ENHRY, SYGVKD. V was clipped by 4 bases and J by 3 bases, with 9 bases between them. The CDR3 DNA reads TGTGCCATCAGTGCCGGGGTGGACACCGGGGAGCTGTTTTTT. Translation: CAISAGVDTGELFF.

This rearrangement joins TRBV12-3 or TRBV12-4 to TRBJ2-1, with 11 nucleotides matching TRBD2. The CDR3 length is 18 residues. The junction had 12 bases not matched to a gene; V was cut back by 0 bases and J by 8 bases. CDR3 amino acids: CASSLALRLAGGGDEQFF. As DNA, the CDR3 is TGTGCCAGCAGTTTAGCGCTTCGGTTAGCGGGAGGGGGGGATGAGCAGTTCTTC.

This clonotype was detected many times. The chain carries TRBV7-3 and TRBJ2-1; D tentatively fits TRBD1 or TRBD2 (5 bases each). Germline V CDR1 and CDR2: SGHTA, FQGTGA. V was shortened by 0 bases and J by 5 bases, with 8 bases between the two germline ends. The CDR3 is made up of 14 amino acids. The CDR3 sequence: CASSLTGPNNEQFF. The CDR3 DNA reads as TGTGCCAGCAGCTTAACGGGACCAAACAATGAGCAGTTCTTC.

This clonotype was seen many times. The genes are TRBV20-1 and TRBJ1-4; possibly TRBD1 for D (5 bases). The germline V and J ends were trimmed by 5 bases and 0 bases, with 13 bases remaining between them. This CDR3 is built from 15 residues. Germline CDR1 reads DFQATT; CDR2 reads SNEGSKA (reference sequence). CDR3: CSARRWGTTNEKLFF. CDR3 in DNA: TGCAGTGCTCGCCGGTGGGGGACAACTAATGAAAAACTGTTTTTT.

CDR3 protein: CASSPHVATDTQYF. CDR3 nucleotide sequence: TGTGCCAGCAGCCCCCATGTAGCGACAGATACGCAGTATTTT. V and J are TRBV7-3 and TRBJ2-3; maybe TRBD2 (5 bases). V was shortened by 5 bases and J by 3 bases, with 12 bases between the two germline ends. The CDR3 covers 14 residues. Germline values: CDR1 SGHTA, CDR2 FQGTGA.

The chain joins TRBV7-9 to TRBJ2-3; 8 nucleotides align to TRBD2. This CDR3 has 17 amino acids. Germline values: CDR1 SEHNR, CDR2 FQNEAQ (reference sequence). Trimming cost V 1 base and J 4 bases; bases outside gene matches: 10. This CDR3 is CASSLVSFAGGSDTQYF. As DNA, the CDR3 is TGTGCCAGCAGCTTAGTTTCCTTCGCGGGAGGATCAGATACGCAGTATTTT.

This CDR3 is CASSSEWSSYNEQFF. In DNA form, the CDR3 reads TGTGCCAGCAGTTCTGAGTGGAGCTCCTACAATGAGCAGTTCTTC. The V call is TRBV6-5, the J call TRBJ2-1; no clear D. The CDR3 runs 15 residues. The ends were cut back, 4 bases at V and 0 bases at J, with 10 bases in the middle. Per germline, CDR1 MNHEY and CDR2 SVGAGI.

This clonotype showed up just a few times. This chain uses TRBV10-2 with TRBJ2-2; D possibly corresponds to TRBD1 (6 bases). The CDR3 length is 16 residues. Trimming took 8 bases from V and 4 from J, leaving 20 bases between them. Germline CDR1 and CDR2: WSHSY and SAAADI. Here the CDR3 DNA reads TGCGCCAGCTACATCCAAAGGGGGATTAGCACCGGGGAGCTGTTTTTT. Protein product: CASYIQRGISTGELFF.

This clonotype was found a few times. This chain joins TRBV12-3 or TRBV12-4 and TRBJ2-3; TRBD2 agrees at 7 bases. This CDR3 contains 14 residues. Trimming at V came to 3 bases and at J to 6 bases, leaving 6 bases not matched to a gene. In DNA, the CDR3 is TGTGCCAGCAGTTTGCGCTCTAGCGGCGATACGCAGTATTTT. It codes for CASSLRSSGDTQYF.

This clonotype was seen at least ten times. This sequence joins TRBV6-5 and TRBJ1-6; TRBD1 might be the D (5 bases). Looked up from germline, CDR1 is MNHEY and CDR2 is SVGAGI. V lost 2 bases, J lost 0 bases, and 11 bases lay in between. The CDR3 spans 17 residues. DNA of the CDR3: TGTGCCAGCAGTTACAGCGGGGGGAGCTCCTATAATTCACCCCTCCACTTT. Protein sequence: CASSYSGGSSYNSPLHF.

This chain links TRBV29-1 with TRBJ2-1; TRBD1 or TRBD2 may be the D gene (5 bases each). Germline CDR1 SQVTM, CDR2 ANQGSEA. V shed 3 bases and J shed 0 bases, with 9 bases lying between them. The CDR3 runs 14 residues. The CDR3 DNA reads TGCAGCGTTGACCGGGGCCGCTCCTACAATGAGCAGTTCTTC. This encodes CSVDRGRSYNEQFF.

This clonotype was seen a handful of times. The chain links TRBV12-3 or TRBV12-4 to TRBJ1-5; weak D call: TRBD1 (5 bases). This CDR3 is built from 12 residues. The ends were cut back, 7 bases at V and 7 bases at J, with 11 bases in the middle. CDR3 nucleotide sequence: TGTGCCAGCACCTCAGGGTCCCAGCCCCAGCATTTT. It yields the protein CASTSGSQPQHF.

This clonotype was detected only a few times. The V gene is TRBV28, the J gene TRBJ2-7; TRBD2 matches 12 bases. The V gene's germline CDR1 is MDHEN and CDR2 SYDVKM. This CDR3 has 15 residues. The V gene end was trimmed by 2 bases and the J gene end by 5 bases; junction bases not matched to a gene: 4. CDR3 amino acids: CASSLTRLAGDEQYF. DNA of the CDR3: TGTGCCAGCAGTTTAACCAGACTAGCGGGAGACGAGCAGTACTTC.

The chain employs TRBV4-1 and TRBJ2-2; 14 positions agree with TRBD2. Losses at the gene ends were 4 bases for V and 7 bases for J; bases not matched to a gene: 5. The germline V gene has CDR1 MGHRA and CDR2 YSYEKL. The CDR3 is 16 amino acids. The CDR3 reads CASSRGLAGAYGELFF. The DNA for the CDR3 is TGCGCCAGCAGCCGGGGACTAGCGGGAGCTTACGGGGAGCTGTTTTTT.